The sequence of this TCR beta chain was determined in a study of T cell responses to AZD1222 COVID-19 vaccine. Whole-study results and caveats: Baseline serology detected seropositivity in only 5 to 7 AZD1222 recipients. Repertoire sampling happened only post peak T cell response.

Points on this clone: As yet, its antigen is unknown.

Profiling relied on immunoSEQ multiplex PCR, and the TCRdb table lists in-frame clones only, not all of them. The table has about 44,000 clones, around 81% seen once. The length of the CDR3 is 13 residues. V shed 8 bases and J 1 base; nucleotides not matched to a gene: 4. CDR1 is SGHNT, CDR2 YENEEA, per germline. This TCR derives from an adult in good health. This chain connects TRBV11-3 to TRBJ2-5; TRBD1 agrees at 7 bases. The starting material was peripheral blood, obtained on day 0 of AZD1222 vaccination. This CDR3 reads CASLDRVQETQYF. The CDR3 DNA reads TGTGCCAGCCTCGACAGGGTCCAAGAGACCCAGTACTTC.